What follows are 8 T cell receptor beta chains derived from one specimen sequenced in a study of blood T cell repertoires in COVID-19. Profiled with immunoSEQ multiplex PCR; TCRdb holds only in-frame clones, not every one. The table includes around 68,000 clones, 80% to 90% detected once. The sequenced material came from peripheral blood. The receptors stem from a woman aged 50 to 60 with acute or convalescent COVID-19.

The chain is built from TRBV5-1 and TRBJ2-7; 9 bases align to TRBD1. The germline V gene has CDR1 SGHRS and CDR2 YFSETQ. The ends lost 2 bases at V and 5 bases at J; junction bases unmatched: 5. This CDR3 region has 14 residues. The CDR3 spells CASSLQGARDEQYF. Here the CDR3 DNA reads TGCGCCAGCAGCTTACAGGGGGCGCGCGACGAGCAGTACTTC.

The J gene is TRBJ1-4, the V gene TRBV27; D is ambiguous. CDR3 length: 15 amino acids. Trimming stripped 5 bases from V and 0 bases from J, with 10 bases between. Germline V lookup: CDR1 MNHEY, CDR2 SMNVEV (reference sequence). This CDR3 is CASSPGWATNEKLFF. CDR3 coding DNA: TGTGCCAGCAGTCCAGGTTGGGCAACTAATGAAAAACTGTTTTTT.

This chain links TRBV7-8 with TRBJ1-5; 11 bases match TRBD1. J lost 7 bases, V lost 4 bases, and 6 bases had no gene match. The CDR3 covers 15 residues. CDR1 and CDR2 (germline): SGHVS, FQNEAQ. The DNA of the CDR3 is TGTGCCAGCAGCTCCCTGGACAGGGGGCACCAGCCCCAGCATTTT. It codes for CASSSLDRGHQPQHF.

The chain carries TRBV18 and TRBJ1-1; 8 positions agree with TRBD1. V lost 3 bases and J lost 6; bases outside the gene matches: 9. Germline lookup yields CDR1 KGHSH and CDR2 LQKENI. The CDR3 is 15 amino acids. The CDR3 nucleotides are TGTGCCAGCTCACCTTCCGGACAGGGTAGGGCTGAAGCTTTCTTT. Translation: CASSPSGQGRAEAFF. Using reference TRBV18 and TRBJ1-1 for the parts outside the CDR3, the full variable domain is NAGVMQNPRHLVRRRGQEARLRCSPMKGHSHVYWYRQLPEEGLKFMVYLQKENIIDESGMPKERFSAEFPKEGPSILRIQQVVRGDSAAYFCASSPSGQGRAEAFFGQGTRLTVV.

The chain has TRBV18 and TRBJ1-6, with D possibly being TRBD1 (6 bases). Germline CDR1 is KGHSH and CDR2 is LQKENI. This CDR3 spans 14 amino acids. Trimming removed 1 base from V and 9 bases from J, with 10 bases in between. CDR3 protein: CASSPQGDGSPLHF. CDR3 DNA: TGTGCCAGCTCACCACAGGGGGACGGTTCACCCCTCCACTTT. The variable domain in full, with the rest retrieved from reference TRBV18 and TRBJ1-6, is NAGVMQNPRHLVRRRGQEARLRCSPMKGHSHVYWYRQLPEEGLKFMVYLQKENIIDESGMPKERFSAEFPKEGPSILRIQQVVRGDSAAYFCASSPQGDGSPLHFGNGTRLTVT.

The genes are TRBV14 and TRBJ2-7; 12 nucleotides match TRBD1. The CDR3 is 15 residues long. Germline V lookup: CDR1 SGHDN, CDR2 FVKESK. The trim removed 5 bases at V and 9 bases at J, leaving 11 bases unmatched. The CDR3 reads CASSVEGTGGFRQYF. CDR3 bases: TGTGCCAGCAGCGTAGAGGGGACAGGGGGCTTCAGGCAGTACTTC.

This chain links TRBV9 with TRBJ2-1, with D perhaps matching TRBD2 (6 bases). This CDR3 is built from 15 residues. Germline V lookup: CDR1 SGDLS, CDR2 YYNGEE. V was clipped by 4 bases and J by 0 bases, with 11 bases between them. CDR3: CASSRGGSSYNEQFF. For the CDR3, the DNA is TGTGCCAGCAGCCGTGGGGGGAGCTCCTACAATGAGCAGTTCTTC.

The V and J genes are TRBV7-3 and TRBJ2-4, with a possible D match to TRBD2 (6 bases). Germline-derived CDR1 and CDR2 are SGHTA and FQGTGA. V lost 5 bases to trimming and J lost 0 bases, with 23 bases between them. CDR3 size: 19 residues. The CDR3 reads CASSPGVFSQNLAKNIQYF. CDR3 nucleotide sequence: TGTGCCAGCAGCCCGGGGGTGTTCTCTCAAAACCTAGCCAAAAACATTCAGTACTTC.